This T cell receptor beta chain derives from a study of blood T cells in healthy people across ages. Study results and caveats: Per-million-T-cell TCR beta diversity fell roughly linearly with age. The diversity estimates, figures obtained from one million T cells, were considered underestimates. Long-lived and aged donors differed, with more naive CD4+ cells and higher diversity in the long-lived.

The germline CDR1 and CDR2 sequences are DFQATT and SNEGSKA (reference sequence). CDR3 length: 13 amino acids. The V end was cut by 3 bases, the J end by 0 bases, with 7 bases between. The authors ran a second PCR of roughly 7 to 11 cycles using a sample-barcoded 5' primer and a J-beta primer mix. Each cDNA was tagged by a template-switch adaptor containing 12 random nucleotides. TCRdb processed the 5' RACE reads anew with MiXCR; each CDR3 protein has one entry. The sample records about 400,000 distinct CDR3 sequences, approximately 47% being singletons. This clonotype appeared a single time. Its antigen is not identified.

This receptor was identified in a man in his sixties in good health. The V and J genes are TRBV20-1 and TRBJ2-3; no clear D gene. Material: blood. CDR3 amino acids: CSASPRSTDTQYF. The CDR3 DNA is TGCAGTGCTAGCCCCAGGAGCACAGATACGCAGTATTTT.